This is a list of T cell receptor beta chains from one sample in a study of human T cells and chemical hapten exposure. One entry per CDR3 protein, called by TCRdb with MiXCR from the RACE reads. The table records roughly 60,000 distinct CDR3 sequences, around 11% of them present only once. The source was whole blood, collected in connection with sensitization to the hapten diphenylcyclopropenone (DPC). The receptors come from a young man with alopecia areata. Some clones in this sample may be carry-over from other donors' samples. Each CDR3 is given with its conserved first and last residue. D genes are given only for firm matches. A row's size may be missing; if present it is once, few, many or a size class.

D gene	V gene	J gene	clone size	CDR3 DNA	CDR3 protein
NA	TRBV5-1	TRBJ1-1	NA	TGCGCCATCAGAAAACAGGAAAACACTGAAGCTTTCTTT	CAIRKQENTEAFF
NA	TRBV15	TRBJ2-7	NA	TGTGCCACCAGCAGTAACAGAGAACTCACCTACGAGCAGTACTTC	CATSSNRELTYEQYF
TRBD1	TRBV11-3	TRBJ1-5	NA	TGTGCCAGCAGCGAACAGGGGGCACGTCAGCCCCAGCATTTT	CASSEQGARQPQHF
NA	TRBV11-2	TRBJ2-1	many	TGTGCCAGCAGCTTAGCCAACCTCGGCAATGAGCAGTTCTTC	CASSLANLGNEQFF
TRBD2	TRBV5-1	TRBJ2-5	NA	TGCGCCAGCAGCTTGAGTATAGCGGGGGGGCAAGAGACCCAGTACTTC	CASSLSIAGGQETQYF
NA	TRBV11-2	TRBJ1-6	many	TGTGCCAGCAGCTTAGATCCTGGTACGTCACCCCTCCACTTT	CASSLDPGTSPLHF
NA	TRBV4-1	TRBJ1-1	many	TGCGCCAGCAGCCAAGAACCCAGGGGACGCAGTTTAAACACTGAAGCTTTCTTT	CASSQEPRGRSLNTEAFF
NA	TRBV10-3	TRBJ2-7	NA	TGTGCCATCGGACTGAGCGCAAACGAGCAGTACTTC	CAIGLSANEQYF
NA	TRBV12-3/TRBV12-4	TRBJ2-3	many	TGTGCCAGCAGCCCGCGGGGGCGGGGGACGCAGTATTTT	CASSPRGRGTQYF
NA	TRBV28	TRBJ1-1	few	TGTGCCAGCAGGACCCGGGAAAGGGCTTTCTTT	CASRTRERAFF
TRBD1	TRBV27	TRBJ1-5	many	TGTGCCAGCAGTTTATCAGGGATAAAACCAATACAGGGGCTGAGTCAGCCCCAGCATTTT	CASSLSGIKPIQGLSQPQHF
NA	TRBV20-1	TRBJ2-7	NA	TGCAGTGCGACAGAAGCTACGTCCAGGGAGCAGTACTTC	CSATEATSREQYF